The 17 T cell receptor beta chains below all came from one sample that was sequenced in a study of CD8+ T cells in alopecia areata. The authors extracted RNA and reverse transcribed it into cDNA as the sequencing template. Assay: immunoSEQ multiplex PCR; the TCRdb copy retains only in-frame clones and omits some. The sample has roughly 120,000 clones, 58% seen once; the top ten hold 25% to 35%. Treatment described: oral pan-JAK inhibitor, 5-10 mg twice daily. Sequencing used CD8+ T cells sorted from blood, obtained at week 4, from a patient treated with tofacitinib. Source of these receptors: a human donor with alopecia areata.

The chain uses TRBV5-6 and TRBJ2-3, with 11 positions matching TRBD1. Germline V CDR1 and CDR2: SGHDT, YYEEEE. V gave up 6 bases and J gave up 10 bases; unmatched junction bases: 10. This CDR3 contains 14 residues. The DNA for the CDR3 is TGTGCCAGCACCGCCGGGACAGGGGGAATCCCGCAGTATTTT. Its translation: CASTAGTGGIPQYF.

The J gene is TRBJ2-1, the V gene TRBV30; 8 nucleotides agree with TRBD2. This CDR3 has 13 amino acids. J lost 0 bases, V lost 8 bases, and 3 bases had no gene match. CDR1 and CDR2 from the germline V gene are GTSNPN and SVGIG (reference sequence). CDR3 sequence: CAGSGDSYNEQFF. The DNA for the CDR3 is TGTGCCGGTAGCGGGGACTCCTACAATGAGCAGTTCTTC.

The V call is TRBV14, the J call TRBJ2-2, with TRBD2 as a possible D gene (6 bases). There are 16 residues in the CDR3. V shed 4 bases and J shed 4 bases, with 16 bases lying between them. CDR1 and CDR2 (germline): SGHDN, FVKESK. The CDR3 loop reads CASSLPGGSITGELFF. CDR3 coding DNA: TGTGCCAGCAGCCTACCCGGGGGATCGATCACCGGGGAGCTGTTTTTT.

This clone was observed a handful of times. The rearrangement links TRBV4-1 to TRBJ2-5, with a weak D call TRBD2 (5 bases). Germline-derived CDR1 and CDR2 are MGHRA and YSYEKL. The CDR3 loop spans 13 amino acids. The V end was cut by 4 bases, the J end by 0 bases, with 6 bases between. The CDR3 region is CASSLGNQETQYF. In nucleotides, the CDR3 is TGCGCCAGCAGCCTCGGGAACCAAGAGACCCAGTACTTC.

V and J are TRBV19 and TRBJ2-5; possibly TRBD2 for D (6 bases). Germline V lookup: CDR1 LNHDA, CDR2 SQIVND (reference sequence). The CDR3 runs to 17 residues. The V gene lost 5 bases and the J gene lost 1 base, with 20 bases spanning the gap. DNA for the CDR3: TGTGCCAGTAGTCCCCGACTAGGCCAGGGCCGCCAAGAGACCCAGTACTTC. Translating it yields CASSPRLGQGRQETQYF.

The chain combines TRBV4-1 with TRBJ2-2; possibly TRBD2 for D (5 bases). Germline V gene data show CDR1 as MGHRA and CDR2 as YSYEKL. The CDR3 has 14 amino acids. The V end was cut by 5 bases, the J end by 4 bases, with 11 bases between. CDR3 loop: CASSIRDLTGELFF. As DNA, the CDR3 is TGCGCCAGCAGCATCCGGGATCTCACCGGGGAGCTGTTTTTT.

Only a few counts were recorded for this clone. The chain uses TRBV29-1 and TRBJ1-3; unclear D gene. Germline assignment: CDR1 SQVTM and CDR2 ANQGSEA. The CDR3 totals 13 residues. Trimming shortened V by 0 bases and J by 4 bases, and 7 bases separated the two germline ends. CDR3 in DNA: TGCAGCGTTGAAGATACACCCGGAAACACCATATATTTT. Translation: CSVEDTPGNTIYF.

The CDR3 spells CASRLGKNTEAFF. In nucleotides, the CDR3 is TGTGCCAGCAGGCTGGGGAAGAACACTGAAGCTTTCTTT. V is TRBV27 and J is TRBJ1-1; the D is unclear. Germline assignment: CDR1 MNHEY and CDR2 SMNVEV (reference sequence). The CDR3 sequence is 13 residues long. V was cut by 6 bases and J by 1 base, with 9 bases left in between.

This clone was counted a few times. V and J are TRBV9 and TRBJ2-1, with TRBD2 as a possible D gene (5 bases). Trimming removed 4 bases at V and 5 bases at J, with 13 bases between. Germline lookup yields CDR1 SGDLS and CDR2 YYNGEE. The length of the CDR3 is 14 residues. CDR3 sequence reads: CASSFSGGNNEQFF. CDR3 nucleotides: TGTGCCAGCAGCTTTAGTGGAGGAAACAATGAGCAGTTCTTC.

This rearrangement joins TRBV4-1 to TRBJ1-1, with unresolved D. Trimming stripped 0 bases from V and 1 base from J, with 9 bases between. From germline, CDR1 is MGHRA and CDR2 YSYEKL. This CDR3 is built from 15 residues. The CDR3 region is CASSQDRHKNTEAFF. CDR3 bases: TGCGCCAGCAGCCAAGATCGGCACAAGAACACTGAAGCTTTCTTT.

This sequence joins TRBV9 and TRBJ2-7, with 9 bases that match TRBD2. Germline V lookup: CDR1 SGDLS, CDR2 YYNGEE. CDR3 length equals 14 residues. The J segment lost 3 bases and the V segment lost 2 bases, leaving 3 bases of the junction unmatched. CDR3 bases: TGTGCCAGCAGCGTTAGCGGGGGACGCTACGAGCAGTACTTC. This codes for CASSVSGGRYEQYF.

The chain combines TRBV5-4 with TRBJ2-7, with D uncertain. CDR3 length: 12 amino acids. V gave up 4 bases and J gave up 2 bases, with 7 bases separating them. Germline CDR1 is SGHNT and CDR2 is YYREEE (reference sequence). Here the CDR3 reads CASSEGTYEQYF. CDR3 coding DNA: TGTGCCAGCAGCGAAGGGACCTACGAGCAGTACTTC.

As concerns this clone: Within the sample, other DNA sequences also encode this same CDR3. DNA of the CDR3: TGCAGCGTTGTGGGAAGCTCCTACGAGCAGTACTTC. Its translation: CSVVGSSYEQYF. The chain links TRBV29-1 to TRBJ2-7; D gene uncertain. Germline lookup yields CDR1 SQVTM and CDR2 ANQGSEA. The CDR3 runs 12 residues. V was cut by 4 bases and J by 0 bases, with 7 bases left in between.

The J gene is TRBJ2-1, the V gene TRBV14, with 7 nucleotides matching TRBD2. Per the germline V gene, CDR1 is SGHDN and CDR2 is FVKESK. The CDR3 runs 16 residues. The J segment lost 9 bases and the V segment lost 0 bases, leaving 11 bases of the junction unmatched. This CDR3 is CASSQDRSYWGGEQFF. The CDR3 nucleotides read TGTGCCAGCAGCCAAGACAGGTCCTACTGGGGGGGTGAGCAGTTCTTC.

V gene TRBV27 combines with J gene TRBJ1-1; possible D gene TRBD1, 5 bases. V lost 3 bases to trimming and J lost 6 bases, with 14 bases between them. CDR3 length: 14 residues. Germline values: CDR1 MNHEY, CDR2 SMNVEV (reference sequence). Here the CDR3 DNA reads TGTGCCAGCAGTTTTAATTCGTTGGGGGCTGAAGCTTTCTTT. It yields the protein CASSFNSLGAEAFF.

This clone was detected only a few times. The chain uses TRBV7-9 and TRBJ1-4; D not certain. V gave up 1 base and J gave up 0 bases, with 6 bases separating them. The CDR3 extends over 15 amino acids. The germline V gene has CDR1 SEHNR and CDR2 FQNEAQ (reference sequence). As DNA, the CDR3 is TGTGCCAGCAGCTTAGATACAACAACTAATGAAAAACTGTTTTTT. It yields the protein CASSLDTTTNEKLFF.

This clone has just a few counts. The chain has TRBV7-2 and TRBJ2-7; 8 bases line up with TRBD1. The germline CDR1 and CDR2 sequences are SGHTA and FQGNSA. The V segment lost 5 bases and the J segment 2 bases; nucleotides outside the gene matches: 5. The CDR3 consists of 14 residues. This CDR3 reads CASSPDRVAYEQYF. The CDR3 DNA is TGTGCCAGCAGCCCGGACAGGGTGGCCTACGAGCAGTACTTC.